This TCR beta chain is from a study of T cells after posttransplantation cyclophosphamide. Overall study results and limits: TRB overlap between skin or GI tissue T cells and blood was limited.

Produced via immunoSEQ multiplex PCR; TCRdb's table is partial and in-frame only. The sample lists some 4,000 clones, less than 80% seen once, with over 30% in the top ten. Busulfan-fludarabine conditioning, marrow transplant, and cyclophosphamide on days +3 and +4 were administered. This CDR3 region has 12 residues. Germline-derived CDR1 and CDR2 are LNHDA and SQIVND (reference sequence). V lost 8 bases, J lost 1 base, and 8 bases lay in between. Worth noting for this clone: Its antigen remains unidentified.

The TCR sequence derives from a male patient between 40 and 50 years old who received an allogeneic stem cell transplant from a related donor, was CMV-positive, and had acute and chronic GVHD. Some T cells could come from the graft donor. The specimen comprised PBMCs, sampled after allogeneic stem cell transplant with posttransplant cyclophosphamide. V gene TRBV19 combines with J gene TRBJ1-1; D not resolved. The CDR3 coding sequence is TGTGCCAGTTTCACAGCGAACACTGAAGCTTTCTTT. Amino acid sequence: CASFTANTEAFF.